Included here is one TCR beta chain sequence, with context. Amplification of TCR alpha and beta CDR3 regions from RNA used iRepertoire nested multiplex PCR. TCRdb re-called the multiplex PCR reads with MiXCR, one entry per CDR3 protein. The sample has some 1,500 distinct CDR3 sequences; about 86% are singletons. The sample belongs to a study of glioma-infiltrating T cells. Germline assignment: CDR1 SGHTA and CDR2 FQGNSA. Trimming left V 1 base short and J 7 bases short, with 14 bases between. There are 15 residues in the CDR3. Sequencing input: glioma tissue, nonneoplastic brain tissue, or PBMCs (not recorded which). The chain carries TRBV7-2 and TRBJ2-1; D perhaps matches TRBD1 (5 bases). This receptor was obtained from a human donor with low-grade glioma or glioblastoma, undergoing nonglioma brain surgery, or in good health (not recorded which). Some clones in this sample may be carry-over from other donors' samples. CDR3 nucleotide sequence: TGTGCCAGCAGCTTAGTTCGTGTGGGGCGGAATGAGCAGTTCTTC. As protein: CASSLVRVGRNEQFF.